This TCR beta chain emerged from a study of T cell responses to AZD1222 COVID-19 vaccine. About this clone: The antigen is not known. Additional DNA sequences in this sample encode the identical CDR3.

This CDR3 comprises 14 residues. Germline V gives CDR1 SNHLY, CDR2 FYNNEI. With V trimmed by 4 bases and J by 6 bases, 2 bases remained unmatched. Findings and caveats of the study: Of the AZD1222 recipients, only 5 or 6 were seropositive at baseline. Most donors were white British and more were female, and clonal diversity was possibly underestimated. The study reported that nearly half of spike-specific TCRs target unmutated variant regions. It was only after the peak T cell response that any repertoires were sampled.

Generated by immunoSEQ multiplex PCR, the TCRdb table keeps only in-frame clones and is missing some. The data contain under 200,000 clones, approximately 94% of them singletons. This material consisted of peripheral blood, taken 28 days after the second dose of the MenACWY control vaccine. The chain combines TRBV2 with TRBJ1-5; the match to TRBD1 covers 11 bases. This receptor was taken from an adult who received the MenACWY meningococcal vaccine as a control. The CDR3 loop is CASSADRGRQPQHF. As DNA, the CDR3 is TGTGCCAGCAGTGCGGACAGGGGGCGTCAGCCCCAGCATTTT.